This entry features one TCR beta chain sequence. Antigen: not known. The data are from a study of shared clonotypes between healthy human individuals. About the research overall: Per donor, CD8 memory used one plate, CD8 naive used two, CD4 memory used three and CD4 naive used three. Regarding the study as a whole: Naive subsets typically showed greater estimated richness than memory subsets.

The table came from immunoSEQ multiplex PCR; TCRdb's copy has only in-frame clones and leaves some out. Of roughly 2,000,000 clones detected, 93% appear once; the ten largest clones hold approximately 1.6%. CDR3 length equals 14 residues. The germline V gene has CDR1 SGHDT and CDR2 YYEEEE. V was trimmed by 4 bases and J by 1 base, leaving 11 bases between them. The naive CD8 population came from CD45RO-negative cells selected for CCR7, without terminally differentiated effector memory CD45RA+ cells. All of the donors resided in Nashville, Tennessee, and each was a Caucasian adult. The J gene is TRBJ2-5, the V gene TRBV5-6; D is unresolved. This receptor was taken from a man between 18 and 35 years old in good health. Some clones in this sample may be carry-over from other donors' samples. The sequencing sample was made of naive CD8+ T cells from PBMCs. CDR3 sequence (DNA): TGTGCCAGCAGCACCTCTTGGATCCAAGAGACCCAGTACTTC. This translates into CASSTSWIQETQYF.